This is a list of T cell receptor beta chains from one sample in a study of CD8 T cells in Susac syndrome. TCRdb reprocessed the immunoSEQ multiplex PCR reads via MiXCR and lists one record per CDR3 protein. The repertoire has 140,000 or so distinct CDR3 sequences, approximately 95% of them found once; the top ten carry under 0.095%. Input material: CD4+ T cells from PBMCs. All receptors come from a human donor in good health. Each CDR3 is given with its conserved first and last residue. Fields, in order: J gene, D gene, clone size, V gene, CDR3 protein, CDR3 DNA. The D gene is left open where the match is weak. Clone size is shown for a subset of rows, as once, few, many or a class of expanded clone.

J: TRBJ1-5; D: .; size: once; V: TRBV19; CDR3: CASSIGSISNQPQHF; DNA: TGTGCCAGTAGTATAGGCAGTATTAGCAATCAGCCCCAGCATTTT
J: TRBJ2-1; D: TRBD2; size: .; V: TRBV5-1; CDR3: CASSQGLQTHEQFF; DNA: TGCGCCAGCAGCCAGGGACTACAAACCCATGAGCAGTTCTTC
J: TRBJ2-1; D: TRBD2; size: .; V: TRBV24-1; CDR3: CATSDSSGRDYNEQFF; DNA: TGTGCCACCAGTGATTCAAGCGGGAGGGACTACAATGAGCAGTTCTTC
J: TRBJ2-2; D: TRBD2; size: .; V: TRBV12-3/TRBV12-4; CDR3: CASSAMVLAGVGLNTGELFF; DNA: TGTGCCAGCAGTGCTATGGTACTAGCGGGAGTCGGACTAAACACCGGGGAGCTGTTTTTT
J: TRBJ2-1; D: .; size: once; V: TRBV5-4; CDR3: CASSPALLSSYNEQFF; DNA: TGTGCCAGCAGCCCTGCCCTTTTAAGCTCCTACAATGAGCAGTTCTTC
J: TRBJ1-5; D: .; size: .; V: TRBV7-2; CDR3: CASSLLAGDLMPQHF; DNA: TGTGCCAGCAGCTTATTGGCCGGGGACCTGATGCCCCAGCATTTT
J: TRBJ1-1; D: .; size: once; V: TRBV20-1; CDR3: CSARDLLGANTEAFF; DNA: TGCAGTGCTAGAGATCTTTTGGGGGCGAATACTGAAGCTTTCTTT
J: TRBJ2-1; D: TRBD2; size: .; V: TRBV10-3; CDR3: CAISRTSVNNEQFF; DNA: TGTGCCATCAGTCGGACTAGCGTGAACAATGAGCAGTTCTTC
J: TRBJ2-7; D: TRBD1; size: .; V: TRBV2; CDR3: CASSETGVPEQYF; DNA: TGTGCCAGCAGTGAAACAGGGGTACCCGAGCAGTACTTC
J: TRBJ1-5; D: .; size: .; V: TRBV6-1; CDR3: CASSEFHNERQPQHF; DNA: TGTGCCAGCAGTGAATTTCACAACGAGAGGCAGCCCCAGCATTTT
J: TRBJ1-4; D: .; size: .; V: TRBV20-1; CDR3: CSAAEQGISEKLFF; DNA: TGCAGTGCCGCTGAGCAGGGCATCTCTGAAAAACTGTTTTTT
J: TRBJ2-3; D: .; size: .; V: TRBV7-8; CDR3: CASSPFGAGGTDTQYF; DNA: TGTGCCAGCAGCCCCTTTGGGGCAGGGGGCACAGATACGCAGTATTTT
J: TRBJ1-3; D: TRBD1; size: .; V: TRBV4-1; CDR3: CASSQRTGYGSGNTIYF; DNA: TGCGCCAGCAGCCAACGGACAGGGTATGGCTCTGGAAACACCATATATTTT
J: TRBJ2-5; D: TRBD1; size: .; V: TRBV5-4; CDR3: CASSQQGARETQYF; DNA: TGTGCCAGCAGCCAACAGGGGGCCCGGGAGACCCAGTACTTC
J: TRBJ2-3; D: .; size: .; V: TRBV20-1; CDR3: CSASEGDTQYF; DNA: TGCAGTGCGAGTGAGGGGGATACGCAGTATTTT
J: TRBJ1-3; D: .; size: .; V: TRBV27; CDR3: CASSLSTGLGNTIYF; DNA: TGTGCCAGCAGTTTGTCAACGGGCCTCGGAAACACCATATATTTT
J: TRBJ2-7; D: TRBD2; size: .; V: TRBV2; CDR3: CASFSGAYEQYF; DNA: TGTGCCAGCTTTAGCGGGGCCTACGAGCAGTACTTC
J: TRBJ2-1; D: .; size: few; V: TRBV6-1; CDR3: CASSAGPLASNEQFF; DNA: TGTGCCAGCAGCGCAGGACCATTAGCCAGCAATGAGCAGTTCTTC
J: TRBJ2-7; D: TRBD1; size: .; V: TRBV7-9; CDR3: CASSLRGQGPYEQYF; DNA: TGTGCCAGCAGCTTACGGGGACAGGGACCCTACGAGCAGTACTTC
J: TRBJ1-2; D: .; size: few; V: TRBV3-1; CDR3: CASSQMGGRKGYTF; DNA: TGTGCCAGCAGCCAAATGGGGGGCAGGAAGGGCTACACCTTC
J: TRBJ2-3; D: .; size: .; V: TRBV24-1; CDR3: CATSDFRRGIPTDTQYF; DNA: TGTGCCACCAGTGATTTCCGACGAGGTATCCCCACAGATACGCAGTATTTT
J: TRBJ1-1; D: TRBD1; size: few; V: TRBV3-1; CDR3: CASSRATGGWTEAFF; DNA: TGTGCCAGCAGCCGCGCGACAGGGGGCTGGACTGAAGCTTTCTTT
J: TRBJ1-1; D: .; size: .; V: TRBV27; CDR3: CASSLTGTNEAFF; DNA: TGTGCCAGCAGCCTCACCGGGACAAATGAAGCTTTCTTT
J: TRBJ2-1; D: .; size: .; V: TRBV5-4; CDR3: CASSFDNEQFF; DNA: TGTGCCAGCAGCTTTGACAATGAGCAGTTCTTC
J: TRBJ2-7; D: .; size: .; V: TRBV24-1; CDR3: CATSDPGQGSDEQYF; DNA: TGTGCCACCAGTGACCCCGGTCAGGGCTCCGACGAGCAGTACTTC
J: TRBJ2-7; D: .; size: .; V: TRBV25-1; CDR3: CASSRGPYEQYF; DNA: TGTGCCAGCAGTCGAGGCCCCTACGAGCAGTACTTC
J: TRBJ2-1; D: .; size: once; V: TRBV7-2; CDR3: CASSRADGLQQFF; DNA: TGTGCCAGCAGCCGTGCGGATGGACTACAGCAGTTCTTC
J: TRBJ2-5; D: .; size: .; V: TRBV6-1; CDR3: CASSEEHEVETQYF; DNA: TGTGCCAGCAGTGAAGAGCACGAGGTAGAGACCCAGTACTTC
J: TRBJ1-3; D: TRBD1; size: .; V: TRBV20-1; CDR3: CSARDNRGLGNTIYF; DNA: TGCAGTGCTAGAGACAACAGGGGGCTTGGAAACACCATATATTTT
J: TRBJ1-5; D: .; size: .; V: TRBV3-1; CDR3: CASSQDWGDQPQHF; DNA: TGTGCCAGCAGCCAAGATTGGGGAGATCAGCCCCAGCATTTT
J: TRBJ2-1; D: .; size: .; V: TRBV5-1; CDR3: CASSPERSSYNEQFF; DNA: TGCGCCAGCAGCCCCGAAAGAAGCTCCTACAATGAGCAGTTCTTC
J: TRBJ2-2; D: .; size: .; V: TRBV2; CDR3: CASSEGQVAGELFF; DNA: TGTGCCAGCAGTGAAGGACAGGTCGCCGGGGAGCTGTTTTTT
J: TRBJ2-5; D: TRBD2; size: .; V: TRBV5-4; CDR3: CASSLGGLAGGRGETQYF; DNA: TGTGCCAGCAGCCTCGGCGGACTAGCGGGAGGGAGGGGAGAGACCCAGTACTTC
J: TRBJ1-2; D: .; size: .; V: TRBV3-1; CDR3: CASSQDGGTNYGYTF; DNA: TGTGCCAGCAGCCAAGATGGGGGGACTAACTATGGCTACACCTTC
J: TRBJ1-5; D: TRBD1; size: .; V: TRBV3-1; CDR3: CASSLTGQGDQPQHF; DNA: TGTGCCAGCAGCCTGACAGGGCAGGGGGATCAGCCCCAGCATTTT
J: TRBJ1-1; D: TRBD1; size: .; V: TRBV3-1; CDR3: CASSLGTGYTEAFF; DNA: TGTGCCAGCAGCCTCGGGACAGGGTACACTGAAGCTTTCTTT
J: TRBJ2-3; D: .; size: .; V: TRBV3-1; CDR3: CASSPVPDTQYF; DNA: TGTGCCAGCAGCCCAGTCCCAGATACGCAGTATTTT
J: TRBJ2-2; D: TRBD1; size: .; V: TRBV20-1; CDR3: CSADRANTGELFF; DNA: TGCAGTGCGGACAGGGCGAACACCGGGGAGCTGTTTTTT
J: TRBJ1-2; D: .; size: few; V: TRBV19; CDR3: CASLTTQGSGAGYTF; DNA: TGTGCCAGCCTCACGACCCAGGGGAGCGGGGCTGGCTACACCTTC
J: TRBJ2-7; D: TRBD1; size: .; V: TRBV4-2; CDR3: CASSQGPGQIYEQYF; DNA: TGTGCCAGCAGCCAAGGGCCGGGACAGATCTACGAGCAGTACTTC
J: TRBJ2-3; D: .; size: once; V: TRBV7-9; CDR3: CASSRGRDPQTDTQYF; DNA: TGTGCCAGCAGCAGGGGGCGGGACCCTCAAACGGATACGCAGTATTTT
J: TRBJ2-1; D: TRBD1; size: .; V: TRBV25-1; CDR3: CASRKGDRVYNEQFF; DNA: TGTGCCAGCAGGAAGGGGGACAGGGTCTACAATGAGCAGTTCTTC